These 10 T cell receptor beta chains originate from one sample sequenced in a study of blood T cell repertoires in COVID-19 (dated by TCRdb to 2018 to 2021). The library was obtained by the immunoSEQ multiplex PCR assay. TCRdb re-hosts the immuneACCESS table, in-frame sequences only. Its copies lack some clones; in the studies checked, an unresolved V gene accounts for under half of them, and the cause for the rest is not known. This sample has more than 45,000 clones in its table, and about 85% of those were observed once. Together, the top ten hold 22% of the sample. Specimen: peripheral blood. Every receptor here comes from a woman of 80 years or more with COVID-19, enrolled during active disease.

The chain uses TRBV6-5 and TRBJ2-1; D perhaps matches TRBD1 (6 bases). Germline V CDR1 and CDR2: MNHEY, SVGAGI. V lost 8 bases, J lost 7 bases, and 12 bases lay in between. The CDR3 is 12 amino acids. This CDR3 is CASGIRGNEQFF. CDR3 DNA: TGTGCCAGCGGTATCAGGGGTAATGAGCAGTTCTTC.

This chain joins TRBV12-3 or TRBV12-4 and TRBJ1-3, with D perhaps TRBD1 (5 bases). Trimming pared 8 bases from V and 0 bases from J, leaving 8 bases between. The CDR3 totals 13 residues. This CDR3 is CASGHLSGNTIYF. As DNA, the CDR3 is TGTGCCAGCGGACATCTCTCTGGAAACACCATATATTTT.

The genes are TRBV10-1 and TRBJ2-5, with unresolved D. The CDR3 spans 13 residues. Trimming stripped 3 bases from V and 4 bases from J, with 9 bases between. The germline CDR1 and CDR2 sequences are WNHNN and SYGVQD (reference sequence). DNA for the CDR3: TGCGCCAGCAGTGATGTCTTTTCAGAGACCCAGTACTTC. It is translated as CASSDVFSETQYF.

The chain uses TRBV2 and TRBJ1-5, with D uncertain. The CDR3 is 15 residues long. Looked up from germline, CDR1 is SNHLY and CDR2 is FYNNEI. V was pared by 3 bases and J by 7 bases, with 16 bases between. CDR3 in DNA: TGTGCCAGCAGTGATATCTCCCAGTTTAACCAGCCCCAGCATTTT. Protein sequence: CASSDISQFNQPQHF. The full variable domain, rest sourced from reference TRBV2 and TRBJ1-5, is EPEVTQTPSHQVTQMGQEVILRCVPISNHLYFYWYRQILGQKVEFLVSFYNNEISEKSEIFDDQFSVERPDGSNFTLKIRSTKLEDSAMYFCASSDISQFNQPQHFGDGTRLSIL.

The rearrangement uses TRBV18 and TRBJ2-5; a possible D gene is TRBD2 (5 bases). Germline V lookup: CDR1 KGHSH, CDR2 LQKENI. V dropped 3 bases and J dropped 1 base, with 12 bases sitting between them. The length of the CDR3 is 15 residues. CDR3 DNA: TGTGCCAGCTCACCGGAGGCTACCATCCAAGAGACCCAGTACTTC. Translation gives CASSPEATIQETQYF.

This chain connects TRBV19 to TRBJ2-2; D is possibly TRBD1 (6 bases). Germline V gene lookup returns CDR1 LNHDA and CDR2 SQIVND (reference sequence). Trimming took off 7 bases at V and 0 bases at J, with 12 bases between the two ends. The CDR3 has 15 residues. CDR3 in DNA: TGTGCCAGTACCCAACAGGGCTCGAACACCGGGGAGCTGTTTTTT. Translating gives CASTQQGSNTGELFF.

The chain links TRBV30 to TRBJ1-2; D perhaps matches TRBD1 (6 bases). The CDR3 extends over 15 amino acids. V was trimmed by 0 bases and J by 4 bases, leaving 15 bases between them. The germline V gene has CDR1 GTSNPN and CDR2 SVGIG (reference sequence). The CDR3 coding sequence is TGTGCCTGGAGTGTACTGGGAGGGGGAACCTATGGCTACACCTTC. It specifies CAWSVLGGGTYGYTF.

This chain connects TRBV28 to TRBJ1-3; TRBD1 aligns across 12 bases. Trimming cost V 3 bases and J 8 bases; bases outside gene matches: 5. Germline assignment: CDR1 MDHEN and CDR2 SYDVKM. CDR3 length equals 15 residues. CDR3 sequence reads: CASSLGGTGGYTIYF. The CDR3 bases are TGTGCCAGCAGTTTGGGCGGGACAGGGGGCTACACCATATATTTT.

The V and J genes are TRBV2 and TRBJ1-5; TRBD1 might be the D (6 bases). Trimming removed 5 bases at V and 6 bases at J, with 11 bases between. CDR3 size: 13 residues. The germline V gene has CDR1 SNHLY and CDR2 FYNNEI. The CDR3 bases are TGTGCCAGCAGTCCAGGGGTTCTTCAGCCCCAGCATTTT. It is translated as CASSPGVLQPQHF.

V is TRBV18 and J is TRBJ1-5; D remains unclear. CDR3 length: 15 residues. Germline-derived CDR1 and CDR2 are KGHSH and LQKENI. Trimming left V 6 bases short and J 0 bases short, with 12 bases between. The CDR3 DNA sequence: TGTGCCAGCTCCCCAGGCCTCGATAGCAATCAGCCCCAGCATTTT. Protein sequence: CASSPGLDSNQPQHF.